This T cell receptor (beta chain) was captured in a study of blood T cells in healthy people across ages. Overall study findings and caveats: Across the age range, TCR beta diversity per million T cells fell in a roughly linear way.

Comments on this clonotype: Its antigen is undetermined.

This CDR3 is built from 16 residues. Trimming stripped 0 bases from V and 9 bases from J, with 15 bases between. CDR1 MNHEY and CDR2 SVGEGT come from the germline V gene. PBMCs were isolated at a quantity of at least 6.5 million per sample. Alongside a J-beta primer mix, a sample-barcoded 5' primer served in a second PCR lasting about 7 to 12 cycles. From the 5' RACE reads, TCRdb called clonotypes with MiXCR, one entry per CDR3 protein. The table has some 760,000 distinct CDR3 sequences, roughly 25% seen once. This same sample was also taken into another study, of T cells of mothers and their children. That source notes: Each 15 ul cDNA reaction used 1.5 ug RNA; all RNA was used. Compared with unrelated pairs, related mother-child pairs had slightly higher, non-significant overlap.

Specimen: blood. This clonotype originated in a boy between 10 and 17 years old in good health. V is TRBV6-2 or TRBV6-3 and J is TRBJ1-6; D is uncertain. The CDR3: CASSYSTSKLVSPLHF. In nucleotides, the CDR3 is TGTGCCAGCAGTTACTCGACGTCCAAGCTAGTTTCACCCCTCCACTTT.